This T cell receptor beta chain was recovered during a study of blood T cells in healthy people across ages (dated by TCRdb to 2013 to 2016). Notes on the research overall: In model experiments, template switching captured about one uniquely barcoded TCR beta cDNA molecule for every two T cells. Two additional independent replicas of 1 million unique cDNA reads from the same blood draw were analyzed for two donors (one aged 18 to 29 and one aged 80 or older). To track age-related changes in TCR beta repertoire diversity, the study relied on deep sequencing normalized with unique cDNA molecular identifiers. The donors were split into four age groups: young (average 16 years), middle-aged (around 40), aged (more than 55) and long-lived (over 75). Donors of different ages were randomly distributed across sequencing lanes to avoid experimental bias. Beyond this particular receptor, the publication reports: A strong correlation was found between observed TCR beta diversity and the percentage of naive T cells measured by flow cytometry. The CMV infection status of donors was not known, potentially confounding age-related changes in expanded clonotypes. Since profiling was done on bulk unsorted PBMCs, naive and antigen-experienced compartments could not be conclusively compared. Compared with the aged group, the long-lived group had more naive CD4+ T cells, fewer expanded clones and increased TCR diversity, a pattern suggesting age selection. As age increased, observed TCR beta diversity per million T cells dropped in a roughly linear way, and a significant reduction was already evident by age about 36. Estimates of total diversity based on one million sequenced T cells were regarded as lower bounds and as underestimates.

This clonotype has at least ten counts. The target of this receptor is not known. Nothing much larger sits one base from this clone, and base qualities are not available. From its cysteine to its phenylalanine, the CDR3 spans 13 amino acids. Just CDR3 DNA is preserved here, 39 bases in frame from base 1. The germline V gene (reference sequence) provides CDR1 DFQATT and CDR2 SNEGSKA. V is clipped by 4 bases and J by 3 bases, and the sequence between their germline boundaries is 12 bases long. Receptor libraries were prepared by 5' RACE. These reads were obtained on an Illumina HiSeq 2500. A second PCR of 7 to 11 cycles was performed with a sample-barcoded 5' primer and a J-beta primer mix. Each TCR beta cDNA molecule received a unique molecular identifier from a template-switch 5' adaptor carrying 12 random nucleotides. Each sample yielded at least 2.5 million CDR3-containing paired-end reads. All of the RNA was converted into first-strand cDNA using the Mint cDNA synthesis kit, with a TRBC-specific oligonucleotide serving as the primer. Following uracil-DNA glycosylase treatment, a first 18-cycle PCR with universal primers M1SS and BC2_uni_R was performed on all cDNA. Per the authors' processing: Each sample was normalized by randomly selecting 1 million high-quality reads, each carrying a distinct molecular identifier. Instead of being binned into consensus sequences, reads that shared molecular identifiers were thrown out. MiTCR, with a Q25 quality threshold and the strictest error-elimination algorithm, was used for CDR3 identification, clonotype clustering and error correction. A nonparametric unseen species model with Euler transformation was used to estimate lower-bound total TCR beta diversity. In-frame beta chains were kept once TCRdb had trimmed the public reads at Q25 with fastp and called clones with MiXCR. Rows matching on CDR3 protein sequence are summarized as one entry with the most common DNA and genes. The V and J calls reflect TCRdb's pipeline rather than the authors' work. The sample table records some 1.1 million distinct CDR3 sequences; around two fifths of these occur just once. Together, the top ten hold roughly 13% of the sample.

Donors were roughly 40 systemically healthy Caucasian individuals from Russia aged about 6 to 100 years. Each donor gave roughly 11 milliliters of peripheral blood, drawn into EDTA-treated Vacutainer tubes. PBMCs were isolated by Ficoll-Paque density-gradient centrifugation, with at least 6 million obtained per sample. Total RNA was extracted from PBMCs with Trizol reagent, with at least 5.5 micrograms obtained per sample. For every donor, flow cytometry on a PBMC aliquot measured the percentage of naive CD45RAhigh/CD27high T cells. Sequenced input: blood. The sequence joins TRBV20-1 to TRBJ2-5, with the D call perhaps TRBD1 or TRBD2, as 5 bases match in each case. The receptor was isolated from a man younger than 30 in good health. The DNA reads as follows: TGCAGTGCTATGGGACGCCAGGAAGAGACCCAGTACTTC. Translation gives CSAMGRQEETQYF.